This is a list of T cell receptor beta chains from one sample in a study of blood T cell repertoires in COVID-19. The table came from immunoSEQ multiplex PCR; TCRdb's copy has only in-frame clones and leaves some out. Of some 500,000 clones listed, approximately 90% are singletons. The material sequenced was PBMCs or T cells enriched from blood (not recorded which). These TCRs come from a woman aged 40-49 years who had recovered from COVID-19. CDR3s include the opening cysteine and the closing phenylalanine or tryptophan. Fields, in order: clone size, D gene, J gene, V gene, CDR3 DNA, CDR3 protein. D genes are given only for firm matches. The size of a clone is reported for some rows only, either as once, few or many, or as a class for expanded clones.

clone_size: NA; d_call: TRBD1; j_call: TRBJ1-1; v_call: TRBV19; cdr3_nt: TGTGCCAGTACCAACGGAGGGACAGGGGGCACGACCCTTGAAGCTTTCTTT; cdr3_aa: CASTNGGTGGTTLEAFF
clone_size: NA; d_call: NA; j_call: TRBJ1-1; v_call: TRBV5-1; cdr3_nt: TGCGCCAGCAGCTCGACAGGTCAGAACACTGAAGCTTTCTTT; cdr3_aa: CASSSTGQNTEAFF
clone_size: NA; d_call: TRBD1; j_call: TRBJ1-3; v_call: TRBV19; cdr3_nt: TGTGCCAGTAGCTCAGGGGGCTCTGGAAACACCATATATTTT; cdr3_aa: CASSSGGSGNTIYF
clone_size: NA; d_call: TRBD2; j_call: TRBJ2-1; v_call: TRBV11-3; cdr3_nt: TGTGCCAGCAGCTTAGGAGGACTAGTGTTGAATGAGCAGTTCTTC; cdr3_aa: CASSLGGLVLNEQFF
clone_size: NA; d_call: TRBD1; j_call: TRBJ1-2; v_call: TRBV5-1; cdr3_nt: TGCGCCAGCAGCACAGGACAGGGGGTTTTTGACTATGGCTACACCTTC; cdr3_aa: CASSTGQGVFDYGYTF
clone_size: NA; d_call: NA; j_call: TRBJ2-7; v_call: TRBV3-1/TRBV3-2; cdr3_nt: TGTGCCAGCAGCCAAGGTACTGGAGCCTACGAGCAGTACTTC; cdr3_aa: CASSQGTGAYEQYF
clone_size: NA; d_call: NA; j_call: TRBJ2-6; v_call: TRBV5-4; cdr3_nt: TGTGCCAGCAGCCTGGGGACACTCTCTGGGGCCAACGTCCTGACTTTC; cdr3_aa: CASSLGTLSGANVLTF
clone_size: NA; d_call: TRBD2; j_call: TRBJ2-7; v_call: TRBV15; cdr3_nt: TGTGCCACCAGCAGGACTAGCGGGAGGGCCGAGCAGTACTTC; cdr3_aa: CATSRTSGRAEQYF
clone_size: NA; d_call: TRBD2; j_call: TRBJ2-7; v_call: TRBV24-1; cdr3_nt: TGTGCCACCAGTGATGGGGAGGTTCAAGGGCTAGCGGGAGTTCGAGTCGAGCAGTACTTC; cdr3_aa: CATSDGEVQGLAGVRVEQYF
clone_size: NA; d_call: NA; j_call: TRBJ2-1; v_call: TRBV7-2; cdr3_nt: TGTGCCAGCAGCTTAGCGGCCGAGCAGTTCTTC; cdr3_aa: CASSLAAEQFF
clone_size: few; d_call: NA; j_call: TRBJ2-7; v_call: TRBV27; cdr3_nt: TGTGCCAGCAGTCCTACGACTAGGCCTGGTGAGCAGTACTTC; cdr3_aa: CASSPTTRPGEQYF
clone_size: NA; d_call: TRBD1; j_call: TRBJ2-5; v_call: TRBV5-1; cdr3_nt: TGCGCCAGCAGCCGGACAGGGAACCAAGAGACCCAGTACTTC; cdr3_aa: CASSRTGNQETQYF
clone_size: NA; d_call: NA; j_call: TRBJ2-7; v_call: TRBV7-8; cdr3_nt: TGTGCCAGCAGCCGAGGGGTGGGGCCCCTTAACGAGCAGTACTTC; cdr3_aa: CASSRGVGPLNEQYF
clone_size: NA; d_call: TRBD1; j_call: TRBJ1-2; v_call: TRBV5-1; cdr3_nt: TGCGCCAGCAGCTCGGGACAGGGGCGTTACGGTGGCTACACCTTC; cdr3_aa: CASSSGQGRYGGYTF
clone_size: NA; d_call: TRBD1; j_call: TRBJ1-6; v_call: TRBV5-5; cdr3_nt: TGTGCCAGCAGCAGGACAGGGGGTTCCTATAATTCACCCCTCCACTTT; cdr3_aa: CASSRTGGSYNSPLHF
clone_size: NA; d_call: TRBD1; j_call: TRBJ2-1; v_call: TRBV13; cdr3_nt: TGTGCCAGCAGCTTAGTGACAGGGCGAAGCTCCTACAATGAGCAGTTCTTC; cdr3_aa: CASSLVTGRSSYNEQFF
clone_size: NA; d_call: TRBD2; j_call: TRBJ2-1; v_call: TRBV7-2; cdr3_nt: TGTGCCAGCAGCCTATACACAGGGACTAGCGCCAATGAGCAGTTCTTC; cdr3_aa: CASSLYTGTSANEQFF
clone_size: NA; d_call: NA; j_call: TRBJ2-5; v_call: TRBV5-5; cdr3_nt: TGTGCCAGCAGCTTGTTTAACAAGCAAGAGACCCAGTACTTC; cdr3_aa: CASSLFNKQETQYF
clone_size: NA; d_call: NA; j_call: TRBJ1-2; v_call: TRBV6-2/TRBV6-3; cdr3_nt: TGTGCCAGCAGTTTTCTACAGGGCCGCTACACCTTC; cdr3_aa: CASSFLQGRYTF
clone_size: NA; d_call: NA; j_call: TRBJ2-5; v_call: TRBV24-1; cdr3_nt: TGTGCCACCAGTGATGCTGGGACTCAGGGAGAGGAGACCCAGTACTTC; cdr3_aa: CATSDAGTQGEETQYF
clone_size: NA; d_call: TRBD1; j_call: TRBJ2-2; v_call: TRBV5-4; cdr3_nt: TGTGCCAGCAGCCTAGGACAGGGGGCCGGGGAGCTGTTTTTT; cdr3_aa: CASSLGQGAGELFF
clone_size: NA; d_call: NA; j_call: TRBJ2-1; v_call: TRBV7-2; cdr3_nt: TGTGCCAGCAGCGGATACAGTGAGCAGTTCTTC; cdr3_aa: CASSGYSEQFF
clone_size: NA; d_call: NA; j_call: TRBJ2-5; v_call: TRBV5-1; cdr3_nt: TGCGCCAGCAGCCGAATGGAAGGGGTGGAGACCCAGTACTTC; cdr3_aa: CASSRMEGVETQYF
clone_size: NA; d_call: TRBD2; j_call: TRBJ2-7; v_call: TRBV6-5; cdr3_nt: TGTGCCAGCAGTTACTCCGGGACTAGCGGGAACGAGCAGTACTTC; cdr3_aa: CASSYSGTSGNEQYF
clone_size: NA; d_call: NA; j_call: TRBJ1-1; v_call: TRBV7-9; cdr3_nt: TGTGCCAGCAGCCCGGGGTGGGAGGACCTAAACACTGAAGCTTTCTTT; cdr3_aa: CASSPGWEDLNTEAFF
clone_size: NA; d_call: NA; j_call: TRBJ1-2; v_call: TRBV10-3; cdr3_nt: TGTGCCATCACGGCAGGGGAACAATACTATGGCTACACCTTC; cdr3_aa: CAITAGEQYYGYTF
clone_size: NA; d_call: NA; j_call: TRBJ1-1; v_call: TRBV2; cdr3_nt: TGTGCCAGCAGCGACAACGAACCCCTTTGGGACACTGAAGCTTTCTTT; cdr3_aa: CASSDNEPLWDTEAFF